This T cell receptor beta chain appears in the sequencing data of a study of cytomegalovirus exposure and HLA in healthy donors. Whole-study findings and limits: A later analysis showed HLA-associated TCR beta chains outstripping equally common others in clonal expansion. The listing of roughly 160 TCR beta chains classed them as cytomegalovirus-associated.

The CDR3 spans 14 residues. Trimming stripped 2 bases from V and 3 bases from J, with 10 bases between. Germline V gene lookup returns CDR1 MNHEY and CDR2 SVGAGI. Notes on this clone: Its specificity is unknown.

Primers: 60 Vbeta forward and 13 Jbeta reverse. Clones were sequenced by immunoSEQ multiplex PCR, and TCRdb holds only the in-frame ones, with some missing. The table shows just over 150,000 clones, with around 74% occurring only once. Input material: PBMCs. V is TRBV6-5 and J is TRBJ1-1; D is perhaps TRBD1 (5 bases). This clonotype originated in a female donor in good health and CMV-seronegative. The CDR3 DNA follows: TGTGCCAGCAGTTACGCCGGGGGTCACACTGAAGCTTTCTTT. Its protein product is CASSYAGGHTEAFF.